The 4 T cell receptor beta chains listed next were all sequenced from one sample in a study of immunodeficiency. Study-level points and caveats: Productive entropy and V-J pairing of CD4+ T cells looked alike across patients and controls.

No antigens are known for them. The data were produced by immunoSEQ multiplex PCR, yet TCRdb's version contains in-frame clones alone and is incomplete. The table lists 2,300 or so clones, roughly 86% of them singletons. The sequenced sample was CD4+ T cells from blood. These TCRs come from a woman between 18 and 29 years old with POLD1 deficiency.

CDR3 protein: CATSDRDRGLYEQYF. CDR3 in DNA: TGTGCCACCAGCGACCGGGACAGAGGATTGTACGAGCAGTACTTC. The chain uses TRBV15 and TRBJ2-7; 7 positions match TRBD1. Germline V CDR1 and CDR2: LNHNV, YYDKDF (reference sequence). The CDR3 spans 15 residues. V was clipped by 5 bases and J by 4 bases; unmatched bases: 11.

The gene calls are TRBV12-2 and TRBJ2-3; TRBD2, the table's D call, lacks a check against the DNA. TRBV12-2 is a pseudogene locus. This CDR3 has 14 amino acids. The CDR3 protein is CARAAGDLTDTQYF. CDR3 in DNA: TGTGCAAGGGCAGCGGGAGATCTCACAGATACGCAGTATTTT.

This clone showed up just a few times. The CDR3 reads CASSEVSGLAGDAEQFF. The CDR3 region has the DNA TGTGCCAGCAGTGAAGTTTCCGGACTAGCGGGAGACGCCGAGCAGTTCTTC. The chain has TRBV2 and TRBJ2-1; 13 bases are a match to TRBD2. Trimming at V came to 1 base and at J to 10 bases, leaving 10 bases not matched to a gene. The CDR3 extends over 17 amino acids. The germline gives CDR1 SNHLY, CDR2 FYNNEI.

V and J are TRBV3-1 (or the pseudogene TRBV3-2) and TRBJ2-5; D call uncertain. Per the germline V gene, CDR1 is LGHDT and CDR2 is YNNKEL (reference sequence). V lost 4 bases, J lost 4 bases, and 4 bases lay in between. CDR3 length equals 11 residues. The CDR3, as DNA: TGTGCCAGCAGCCGGACAGAGACCCAGTACTTC. Translating gives CASSRTETQYF.